The 11 T cell receptor beta chains in this list originate from one sample, sequenced in a study of CD8 T cells in Susac syndrome (dated by TCRdb to about 2019). Libraries were prepared through the immunoSEQ multiplex PCR assay. RNA was extracted with the RNeasy kit and 0.5 to 1 ug was reverse transcribed using random hexamers. TCRdb handled the public reads itself, with Q25 trimming in fastp and clone calling in MiXCR, and kept productive beta chains. Rows merge per CDR3 protein into single entries with the most common DNA and genes. The sample table holds 300,000 to 350,000 distinct CDR3 sequences, of which 92% were seen once. The top ten constitute 0.065% of the sample. Sequences were obtained from CD4+ T cells from PBMCs. The receptors originated from a human donor with multiple sclerosis.

This rearrangement joins TRBV28 to TRBJ2-4, with 7 bases fitting TRBD2. The CDR3 length is 15 residues. Germline V CDR1 and CDR2: MDHEN, SYDVKM. With 3 bases clipped from V and 4 bases from J, the junction kept 6 bases outside the gene matches. Here the CDR3 DNA reads TGTGCCAGCAGTTTCTGGCAGGGACTAAAAAACATTCAGTACTTC. Amino acid sequence: CASSFWQGLKNIQYF.

This clonotype was seen just once. This rearrangement joins TRBV28 to TRBJ2-2, with 11 bases matching TRBD2. Germline lookup yields CDR1 MDHEN and CDR2 SYDVKM. The CDR3 totals 16 residues. V trimming: 2 bases; J trimming: 6 bases; junction bases outside the gene matches: 5. CDR3 sequence reads: CASSLVAGGRSGELFF. The CDR3 coding sequence is TGTGCCAGCAGTTTAGTAGCGGGGGGGCGTTCCGGGGAGCTGTTTTTT. The whole variable domain, filled in from reference TRBV28 and TRBJ2-2, reads DVKVTQSSRYLVKRTGEKVFLECVQDMDHENMFWYRQDPGLGLRLIYFSYDVKMKEKGDIPEGYSVSREKKERFSLILESASTNQTSMYLCASSLVAGGRSGELFFGEGSRLTVL.

The DNA of the CDR3 is TGCGCCAGCAGACCTACAGGGGATGGAGGCTACACCTTC. Translated: CASRPTGDGGYTF. The chain carries TRBV5-1 and TRBJ1-2; 7 nucleotides line up with TRBD1. V lost 5 bases to trimming and J lost 8 bases; unmatched junction nucleotides: 9. Germline V gene data show CDR1 as SGHRS and CDR2 as YFSETQ. The CDR3 spans 13 residues.

This clonotype was observed once. J is TRBJ2-7 and V is TRBV20-1; 7 bases fit TRBD1. This CDR3 spans 15 amino acids. Germline V lookup: CDR1 DFQATT, CDR2 SNEGSKA (reference sequence). Trimming at V came to 5 bases and at J to 0 bases, leaving 10 bases not matched to a gene. CDR3 amino acids: CSAPKPGQSSYEQYF. In DNA form, the CDR3 reads TGCAGTGCTCCCAAACCGGGACAGAGCTCCTACGAGCAGTACTTC.

The J gene is TRBJ2-3, the V gene TRBV2; TRBD2 might be the D (5 bases). The CDR3 is 16 amino acids. Trimming took off 3 bases at V and 2 bases at J, with 15 bases between the two ends. From germline, CDR1 is SNHLY and CDR2 FYNNEI. The CDR3 DNA reads as TGTGCCAGCAGTGATCAGAGGCTAGCATACACAGATACGCAGTATTTT. It specifies CASSDQRLAYTDTQYF.

The chain recombines TRBV18 with TRBJ2-4; 8 nucleotides agree with TRBD2. J gave up 8 bases and V 2 bases, and 11 bases lay outside the gene matches. The germline gives CDR1 KGHSH, CDR2 LQKENI. This CDR3 is built from 16 residues. CDR3 bases: TGTGCCAGCTCACCAGCGCGGGGGGCCCGTGGAGACATTCAGTACTTC. Translation gives CASSPARGARGDIQYF.

This clonotype has more than one count but fewer than ten. The chain combines TRBV13 with TRBJ1-1, with D perhaps TRBD1 (5 bases). Trimming cost V 3 bases and J 1 base, with 12 bases left between them. The CDR3 is 15 amino acids. Germline V gives CDR1 PRHDT, CDR2 FYEKMQ (reference sequence). This CDR3 is CASSLGGQRNTEAFF. In nucleotides, the CDR3 is TGTGCCAGCAGCTTGGGGGGTCAACGGAACACTGAAGCTTTCTTT.

The count of this clonotype is one. The chain links TRBV6-6 to TRBJ2-5, with TRBD2 matching 7 bases. V trimming: 6 bases; J trimming: 5 bases; junction bases outside the gene matches: 12. Per germline, CDR1 MNHNY and CDR2 SVGAGI (reference sequence). The CDR3 runs 15 residues. The CDR3 DNA reads TGTGCCAGCAGCCCCGACCGAGCGGGGAGGGAGACCCAGTACTTC. Translated: CASSPDRAGRETQYF.

This clonotype has only one observation. The chain carries TRBV4-1 and TRBJ1-5; D is unclear. CDR1 and CDR2 (germline): MGHRA, YSYEKL. Trimming removed 1 base from V and 2 bases from J, with 12 bases in between. The CDR3 has 16 amino acids. CDR3 bases: TGCGCCAGCAGCCAAGTAACCGGTTTCGGCAATCAGCCCCAGCATTTT. It translates to CASSQVTGFGNQPQHF.

The rearrangement joins TRBV29-1 to TRBJ2-1; possible D gene TRBD2, 7 bases. In germline, CDR1 is SQVTM, CDR2 ANQGSEA. This CDR3 region has 15 residues. V lost 1 base and J lost 7, with 17 bases in between. The CDR3 DNA sequence: TGCAGCGTTGAAGCTCCCCAGGGGCGGGGGAATGAGCAGTTCTTC. This codes for CSVEAPQGRGNEQFF.

V is TRBV12-3 or TRBV12-4 and J is TRBJ2-3, with TRBD1 matching 7 bases. The CDR3 runs 15 residues. After removal of 6 bases from V and 6 bases from J, the junction contained 12 bases not matched to a gene. Here the CDR3 DNA reads TGTGCCAGCAGCGACTCATCGACAGGGCCGGATACGCAGTATTTT. It is translated as CASSDSSTGPDTQYF.